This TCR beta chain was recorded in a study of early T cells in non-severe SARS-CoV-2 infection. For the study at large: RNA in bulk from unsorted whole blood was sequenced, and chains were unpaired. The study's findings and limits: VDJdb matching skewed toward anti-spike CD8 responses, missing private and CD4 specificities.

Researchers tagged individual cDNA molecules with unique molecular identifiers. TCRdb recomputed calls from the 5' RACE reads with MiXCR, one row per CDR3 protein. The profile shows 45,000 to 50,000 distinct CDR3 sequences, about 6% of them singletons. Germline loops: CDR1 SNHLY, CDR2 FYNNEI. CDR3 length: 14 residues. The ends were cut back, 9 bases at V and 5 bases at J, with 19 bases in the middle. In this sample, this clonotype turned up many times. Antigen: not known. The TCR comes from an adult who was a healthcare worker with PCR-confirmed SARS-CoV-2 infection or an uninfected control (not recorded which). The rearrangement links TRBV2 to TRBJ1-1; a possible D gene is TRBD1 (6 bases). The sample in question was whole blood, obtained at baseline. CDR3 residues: CASRTRGWRTEAFF. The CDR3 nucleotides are TGTGCCAGTAGAACCAGGGGTTGGAGGACTGAAGCTTTCTTT.